A selection of T cell receptor beta chains follows, all from one sample in a study of regulatory T cells in long-lasting Graves disease. From the multiplex PCR reads, TCRdb called clonotypes with MiXCR, one entry per CDR3 protein. This sample has almost 350,000 distinct CDR3 sequences; 15% to 20% occur once, and the top ten carry 29%. The sample was peripheral blood mononuclear cells (PBMCs), taken when the disease was refractory, from a patient treated with antithyroid drugs. All receptors derive from a female donor with Graves disease. The CDR3 runs from the conserved cysteine through the conserved F or W. D genes are given only for firm matches. For some rows the clone size is stated as once, few or many, or as a class when expanded; others skip it.

NA TRBJ1-2 TRBV19 NA 17 TGTGCCAGTAGTCTCACACGGCTCAGGGACAAGAACTATGGCTACACCTTC CASSLTRLRDKNYGYTF
NA TRBJ2-6 TRBV11-1 NA 15 TGTGCCAGCAGCTTATTGGGAACTGGGGCCAACGTCCTGACTTTC CASSLLGTGANVLTF
NA TRBJ1-3 TRBV7-2 NA 14 TGTGCCAGCAGCTTCTCCCGCTCTGGAAACACCATATATTTT CASSFSRSGNTIYF
many TRBJ1-1 TRBV12-5 NA 16 TGTGCTAGTGGAGGGAACAGGATTTCTATGAACACTGAAGCTTTCTTT CASGGNRISMNTEAFF
few TRBJ1-2 TRBV7-9 TRBD1 15 TGTGCCAGCAGCTTAGCCGGGACAGTGAGATATGGCTACACCTTC CASSLAGTVRYGYTF
many TRBJ2-5 TRBV18 NA 14 TGTGCCAGCTCACCCCCGGGACGGCAAGAGACCCAGTACTTC CASSPPGRQETQYF
few TRBJ2-7 TRBV20-1 TRBD2 12 TGCAGTGTCAGAGCGGGAGTCTACGAGCAGTACTTC CSVRAGVYEQYF
NA TRBJ1-3 TRBV9 NA 16 TGTGCCAGCAGCGTAGGGGCAGCCTCCTCTGGAAACACCATATATTTT CASSVGAASSGNTIYF
many TRBJ2-5 TRBV11-2 NA 13 TGTGCCAGCAGCTTATTTGCCTTGGAGACCCAGTACTTC CASSLFALETQYF
NA TRBJ2-2 TRBV5-1 TRBD2 15 TGCGCCAGCCGCGGACTAGCGGGGAGTGGCGGGGAGCTGTTTTTT CASRGLAGSGGELFF
many TRBJ1-2 TRBV7-3 NA 13 TGTGCCAGCAGCTTACCAGGAGGGTATGGCTACACCTTC CASSLPGGYGYTF
many TRBJ1-1 TRBV12-5 NA 11 TGTGCTAGTGGCCCTGGCACTGAAGCTTTCTTT CASGPGTEAFF
NA TRBJ2-1 TRBV30 TRBD1 13 TGTGCCTGGAGTGCGATGACAGGGTATGAGCAGTTCTTC CAWSAMTGYEQFF
few TRBJ1-2 TRBV7-2 TRBD1 15 TGTGCCAGCAGCTTAGCGTTTACAGGGGCAGGAGGCTACACCTTC CASSLAFTGAGGYTF
few TRBJ1-2 TRBV6-2/TRBV6-3 TRBD1 13 TGTGCCAGCAGTTACATGGGACAGGATGGCTACACCTTC CASSYMGQDGYTF
NA TRBJ1-6 TRBV10-3 TRBD1 16 TGTGCCATCAGGACCGGGACAGGGGCCGTGAATTCACCCCTCCACTTT CAIRTGTGAVNSPLHF
few TRBJ2-7 TRBV20-1 TRBD1 16 TGCAGTGCTAGAGCGGCGTCCCCGGACAGGGGCTACGAGCAGTACTTC CSARAASPDRGYEQYF
NA TRBJ2-3 TRBV24-1 NA 15 TGTGCCACCAGTGATCCCGGGACGTACACAGATACGCAGTATTTT CATSDPGTYTDTQYF
few TRBJ1-5 TRBV29-1 TRBD1 14 TGCAGCGCCAGCCATACAGGGGAAGGTCAGCCCCAGCATTTT CSASHTGEGQPQHF
NA TRBJ2-5 TRBV7-9 NA 13 TGTGCCAGCAGCTTAATGGGGGCTCAGACCCAGTACTTC CASSLMGAQTQYF
many TRBJ2-2 TRBV6-1 TRBD2 15 TGTGCCAGCACCCTGCGGGGGGGACGGACCGGGGAGCTGTTTTTT CASTLRGGRTGELFF
many TRBJ2-7 TRBV6-1 TRBD2 15 TGTGCCAGCAGGAGAATACTAGCGGGATACTACGAGCAGTACTTC CASRRILAGYYEQYF
many TRBJ1-5 TRBV3-1 NA 14 TGTGCCAGCAGCCAGGGGCCAGTCGGTCAGCCCCAGCATTTT CASSQGPVGQPQHF
once TRBJ2-3 TRBV7-2 TRBD2 16 TGTGCCAGCAGCCCCCAGGGGCGGGGGGACACAGATACGCAGTATTTT CASSPQGRGDTDTQYF
many TRBJ1-2 TRBV19 NA 14 TGTGCCAGTAGTATCCGGGCCAATAACTATGGCTACACCTTC CASSIRANNYGYTF
NA TRBJ1-5 TRBV4-1 TRBD1 16 TGCGCCAGCAGCCAGGACAGGGGAGGCGTCAATCAGCCCCAGCATTTT CASSQDRGGVNQPQHF
NA TRBJ2-7 TRBV9 TRBD1 14 TGTGCCAGCAGCGTAGATCCAGGGGGCTACGAGCAGTACTTC CASSVDPGGYEQYF
few TRBJ1-1 TRBV19 NA 14 TGTGCCAGTAGCCTATTCCGAAGGGAGAGTAAAGCTTTCTTT CASSLFRRESKAFF
many TRBJ2-7 TRBV24-1 NA 12 TGTGCCACCAGTGCCCTGGGGACAGAGCAGTACTTC CATSALGTEQYF
many TRBJ2-5 TRBV12-3/TRBV12-4 TRBD2 14 TGTGCCAGCAGGATAGCGGGAGGTGGAGAGACCCAGTACTTC CASRIAGGGETQYF
few TRBJ2-2 TRBV28 NA 14 TGTGCCAGCAGACTTGGACAGCCCACCGGGGAGCTGTTTTTT CASRLGQPTGELFF
many TRBJ1-1 TRBV11-2 NA 20 TGTGCCAGCAGCTTAGTTGGGCAGGGGCTCGGCTTACGCTTGAACACTGAAGCTTTCTTT CASSLVGQGLGLRLNTEAFF
many TRBJ1-1 TRBV11-3 NA 15 TGTGCCAGCAGCTTAGATTCGAGGGGAAACACTGAAGCTTTCTTT CASSLDSRGNTEAFF
many TRBJ2-4 TRBV11-1 NA 15 TGTGCCAGCAGCCAGCCGGGACCTCTTTTGAGGATTCAGTACTTC CASSQPGPLLRIQYF
few TRBJ2-7 TRBV6-1 TRBD2 14 TGTGCCAGCGGCGTTCGGCGGGAGGAGCACGAGCAGTACTTC CASGVRREEHEQYF
many TRBJ2-5 TRBV11-3 TRBD1 17 TGTGCCAGCAGCTTAGATCCCCCGCGGACAGGGGACGAGACCCAGTACTTC CASSLDPPRTGDETQYF
NA TRBJ1-5 TRBV27 NA 15 TGTGCCAGCAGTCCTTCCCGACAGGGCAATCAGCCCCAGCATTTT CASSPSRQGNQPQHF